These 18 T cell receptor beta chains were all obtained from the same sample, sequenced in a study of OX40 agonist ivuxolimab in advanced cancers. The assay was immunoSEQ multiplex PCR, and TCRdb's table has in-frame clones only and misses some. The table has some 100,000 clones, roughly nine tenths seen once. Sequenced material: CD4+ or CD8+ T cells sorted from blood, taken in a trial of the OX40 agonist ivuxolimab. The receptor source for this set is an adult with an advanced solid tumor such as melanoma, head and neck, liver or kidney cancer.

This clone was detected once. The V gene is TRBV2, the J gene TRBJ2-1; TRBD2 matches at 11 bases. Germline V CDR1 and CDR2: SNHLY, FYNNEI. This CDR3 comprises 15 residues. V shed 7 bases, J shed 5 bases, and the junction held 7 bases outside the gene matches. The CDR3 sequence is CASTPGLAANNEQFF. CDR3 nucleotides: TGTGCCAGCACCCCGGGACTAGCGGCAAACAATGAGCAGTTCTTC.

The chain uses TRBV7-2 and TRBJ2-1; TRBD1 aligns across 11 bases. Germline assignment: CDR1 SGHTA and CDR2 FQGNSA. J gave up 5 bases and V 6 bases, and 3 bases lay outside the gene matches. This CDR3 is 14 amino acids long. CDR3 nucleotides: TGTGCCAGCAGAAAGGACAGGGGGCACAATGAGCAGTTCTTC. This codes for CASRKDRGHNEQFF.

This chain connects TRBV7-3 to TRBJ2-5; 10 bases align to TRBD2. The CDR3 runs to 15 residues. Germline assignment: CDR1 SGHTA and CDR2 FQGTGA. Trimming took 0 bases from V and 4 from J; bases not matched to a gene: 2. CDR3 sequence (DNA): TGTGCCAGCAGCTTAACGCCTAGCGGGAGAGAGACCCAGTACTTC. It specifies CASSLTPSGRETQYF.

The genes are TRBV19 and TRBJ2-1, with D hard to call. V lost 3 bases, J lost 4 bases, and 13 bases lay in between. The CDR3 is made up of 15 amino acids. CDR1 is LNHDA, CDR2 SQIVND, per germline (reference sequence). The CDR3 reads CASSIGRERYNEQFF. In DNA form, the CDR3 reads TGTGCCAGTAGTATTGGCAGAGAACGATACAATGAGCAGTTCTTC.

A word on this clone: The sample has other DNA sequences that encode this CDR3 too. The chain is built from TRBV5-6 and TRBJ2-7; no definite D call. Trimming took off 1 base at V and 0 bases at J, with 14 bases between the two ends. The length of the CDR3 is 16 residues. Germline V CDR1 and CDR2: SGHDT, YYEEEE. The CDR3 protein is CASSLFSYTSSYEQYF. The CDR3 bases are TGTGCCAGCAGCTTGTTTTCGTATACTTCCTCCTACGAGCAGTACTTC.

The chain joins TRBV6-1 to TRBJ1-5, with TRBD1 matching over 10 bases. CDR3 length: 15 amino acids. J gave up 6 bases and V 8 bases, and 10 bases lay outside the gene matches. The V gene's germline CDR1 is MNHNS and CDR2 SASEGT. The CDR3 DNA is TGTGCCAGCTCCAGACAGGGGGCCTCAGCTCAGCCCCAGCATTTT. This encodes CASSRQGASAQPQHF.

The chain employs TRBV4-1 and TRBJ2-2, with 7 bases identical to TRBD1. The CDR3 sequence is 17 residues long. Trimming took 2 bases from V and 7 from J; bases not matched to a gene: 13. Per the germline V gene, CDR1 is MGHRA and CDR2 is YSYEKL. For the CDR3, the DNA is TGCGCCAGCAGCCAATCTAGACAGGGCAAAAGAAGCGGGGAGCTGTTTTTT. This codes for CASSQSRQGKRSGELFF.

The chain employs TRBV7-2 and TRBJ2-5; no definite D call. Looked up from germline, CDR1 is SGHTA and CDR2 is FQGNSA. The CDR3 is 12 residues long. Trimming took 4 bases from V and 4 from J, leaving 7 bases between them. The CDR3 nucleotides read TGTGCCAGCAGCTCTACATTAGAGACCCAGTACTTC. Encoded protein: CASSSTLETQYF.

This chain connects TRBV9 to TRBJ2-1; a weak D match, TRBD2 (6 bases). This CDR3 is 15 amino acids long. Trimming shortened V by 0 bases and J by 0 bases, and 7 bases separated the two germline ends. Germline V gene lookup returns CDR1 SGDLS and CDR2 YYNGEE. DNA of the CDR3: TGTGCCAGCAGCGTAGTCGGGAGCTCCTACAATGAGCAGTTCTTC. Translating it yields CASSVVGSSYNEQFF.

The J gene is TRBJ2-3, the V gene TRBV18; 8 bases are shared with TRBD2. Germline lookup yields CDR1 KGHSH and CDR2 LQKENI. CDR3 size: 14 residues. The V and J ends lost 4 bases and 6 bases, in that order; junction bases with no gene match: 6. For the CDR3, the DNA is TGTGCCAGCTCACGACCGGGAGGGCCCGATACGCAGTATTTT. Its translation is CASSRPGGPDTQYF.

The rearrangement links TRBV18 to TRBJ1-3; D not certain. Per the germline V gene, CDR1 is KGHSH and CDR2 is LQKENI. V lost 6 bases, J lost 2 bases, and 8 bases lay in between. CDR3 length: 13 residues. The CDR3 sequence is CASSLIAGNTIYF. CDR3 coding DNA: TGTGCCAGCTCGCTAATAGCTGGAAACACCATATATTTT.

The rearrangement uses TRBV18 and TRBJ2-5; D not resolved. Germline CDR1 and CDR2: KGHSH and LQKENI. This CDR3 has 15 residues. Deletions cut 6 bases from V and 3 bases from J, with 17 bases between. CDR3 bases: TGTGCCAGCTCCCCCTCAAGGGCTGGGGAAGAGACCCAGTACTTC. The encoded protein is CASSPSRAGEETQYF. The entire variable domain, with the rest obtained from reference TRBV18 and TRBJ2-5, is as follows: NAGVMQNPRHLVRRRGQEARLRCSPMKGHSHVYWYRQLPEEGLKFMVYLQKENIIDESGMPKERFSAEFPKEGPSILRIQQVVRGDSAAYFCASSPSRAGEETQYFGPGTRLLVL.

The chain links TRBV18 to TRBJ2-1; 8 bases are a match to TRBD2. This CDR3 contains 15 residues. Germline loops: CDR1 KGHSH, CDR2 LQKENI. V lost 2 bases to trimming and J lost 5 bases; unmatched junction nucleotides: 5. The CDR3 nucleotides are TGTGCCAGCTCACCAGAGGGACTAGTTAACAATGAGCAGTTCTTC. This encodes CASSPEGLVNNEQFF.

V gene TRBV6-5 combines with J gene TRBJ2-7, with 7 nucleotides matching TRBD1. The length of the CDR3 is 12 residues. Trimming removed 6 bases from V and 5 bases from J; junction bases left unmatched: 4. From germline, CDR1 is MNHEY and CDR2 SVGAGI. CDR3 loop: CASSKQGNEQYF. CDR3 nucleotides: TGTGCCAGCAGCAAACAGGGGAACGAGCAGTACTTC.

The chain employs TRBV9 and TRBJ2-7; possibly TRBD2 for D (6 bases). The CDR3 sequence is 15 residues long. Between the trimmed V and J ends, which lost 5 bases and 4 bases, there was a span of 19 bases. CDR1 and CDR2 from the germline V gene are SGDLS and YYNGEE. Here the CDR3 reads CASSRDSSRLYEQYF. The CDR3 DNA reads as TGTGCCAGCAGTCGGGACTCCTCCCGATTATACGAGCAGTACTTC.

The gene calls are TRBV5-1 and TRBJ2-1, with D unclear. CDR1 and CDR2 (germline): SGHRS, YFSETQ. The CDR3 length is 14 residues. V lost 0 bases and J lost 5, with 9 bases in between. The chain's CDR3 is CASSLDGINNEQFF. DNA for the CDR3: TGCGCCAGCAGCTTGGATGGGATAAACAATGAGCAGTTCTTC.

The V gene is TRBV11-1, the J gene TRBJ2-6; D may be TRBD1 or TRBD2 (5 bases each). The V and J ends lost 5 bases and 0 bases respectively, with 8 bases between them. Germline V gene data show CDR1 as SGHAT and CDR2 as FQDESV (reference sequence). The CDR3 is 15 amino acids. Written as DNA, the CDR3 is TGTGCCAGCAGCACCGGGACCTCTGGGGCCAACGTCCTGACTTTC. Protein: CASSTGTSGANVLTF.

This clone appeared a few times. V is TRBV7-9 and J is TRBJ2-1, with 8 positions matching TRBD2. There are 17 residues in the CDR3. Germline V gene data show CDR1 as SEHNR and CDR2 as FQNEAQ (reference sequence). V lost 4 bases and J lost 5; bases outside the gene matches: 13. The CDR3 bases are TGTGCCAGCAGCTCTACTAGCGGCCGAGAGATACACAATGAGCAGTTCTTC. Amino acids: CASSSTSGREIHNEQFF.